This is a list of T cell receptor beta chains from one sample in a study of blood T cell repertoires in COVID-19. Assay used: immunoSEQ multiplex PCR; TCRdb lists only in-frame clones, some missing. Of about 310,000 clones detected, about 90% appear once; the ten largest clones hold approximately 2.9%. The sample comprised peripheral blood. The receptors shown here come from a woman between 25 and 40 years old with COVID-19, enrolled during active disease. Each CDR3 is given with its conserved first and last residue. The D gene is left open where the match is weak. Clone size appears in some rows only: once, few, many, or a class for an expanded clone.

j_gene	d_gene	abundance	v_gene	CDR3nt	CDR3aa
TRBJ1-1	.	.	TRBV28	TGTGCCAGCAGGACTAGCGGGAAGGCTTTCTTT	CASRTSGKAFF
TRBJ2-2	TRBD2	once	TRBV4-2	TGTGCCAGCAGCCAAGAGGTCGCGGGAGCCACGAACACCGGGGAGCTGTTTTTT	CASSQEVAGATNTGELFF
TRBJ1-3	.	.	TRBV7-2	TGTGCCAGCAGCTTAATGACAGGAGAATTCTCTGGAAACACCATATATTTT	CASSLMTGEFSGNTIYF
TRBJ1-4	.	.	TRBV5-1	TGCGCCAGCAGCTTGGAACCAGGGTGGAATGCAAAACTGTTTTTT	CASSLEPGWNAKLFF
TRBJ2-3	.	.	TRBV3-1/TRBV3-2	TGTGCCAGCAGTCGCAGGAGCACAGATACGCAGTATTTT	CASSRRSTDTQYF
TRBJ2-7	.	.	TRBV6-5	TGTGCCAGCAGGCGAGGACAGACCCTTCCCTACGAGCAGTACTTC	CASRRGQTLPYEQYF
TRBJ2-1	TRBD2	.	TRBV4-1	TGCGCCAGCAGCCTAAGATTGCCTTCTAGCGGGAGTTACAATGAGCAGTTCTTC	CASSLRLPSSGSYNEQFF
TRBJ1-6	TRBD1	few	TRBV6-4	TGTGCCAGCAGTGACTCGAACAGGGGTAATTCACCCCTCCACTTT	CASSDSNRGNSPLHF
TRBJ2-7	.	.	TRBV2	TGTGCCAGCAGCCAGGACAGTCACTACGAGCAGTACTTC	CASSQDSHYEQYF
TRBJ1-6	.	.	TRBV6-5	TGTGCCAGCACCCCAGGTCAGACACTGGGCTCACCCCTCCACTTT	CASTPGQTLGSPLHF
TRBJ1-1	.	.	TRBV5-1	TGCGCCAGCAGCTTGGAGGCAGGGAACACTGAAGCTTTCTTT	CASSLEAGNTEAFF
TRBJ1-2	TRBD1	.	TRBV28	TGTGCCAGCAGTCCCCCGGGACAGGGGGCTTGGTATGGCTACACCTTC	CASSPPGQGAWYGYTF
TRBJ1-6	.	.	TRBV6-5	TGTGCCGCACTTCGGGACACTTCACCCCTCCACTTT	CAALRDTSPLHF
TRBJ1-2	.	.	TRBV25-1	TGTGCCAGCAGCGGTGGGCAGGCCGATTTCTATGGCTACACCTTC	CASSGGQADFYGYTF
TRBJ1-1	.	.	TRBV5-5	TGTGCCAGCAGCTTCGGTAAGAACACTGAAGCTTTCTTT	CASSFGKNTEAFF
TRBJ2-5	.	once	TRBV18	TGTGCCAGCTCACCTTTACCTAGCGCTACAGAGACCCAGTACTTC	CASSPLPSATETQYF
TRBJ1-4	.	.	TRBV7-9	TGTGCCAGCAGTCAGAAAAGCTTTAATGAGGGAAAACTGTTTTTT	CASSQKSFNEGKLFF
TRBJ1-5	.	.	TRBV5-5	TGTGCCAGCAGCTTCTTTGGGCAGGGTGAGAATCAGCCCCAGCATTTT	CASSFFGQGENQPQHF
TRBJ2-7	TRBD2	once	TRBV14	TGTGCCAGCAGCCAAGAACTGCGGGGGAGGTACGAGCAGTACTTC	CASSQELRGRYEQYF
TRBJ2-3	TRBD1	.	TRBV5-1	TGCGCCAGCCGAACCCCAGAGACAGGGGCATTAGATCTGGGGACAGATACGCAGTATTTT	CASRTPETGALDLGTDTQYF
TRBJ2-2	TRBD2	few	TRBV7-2	TGTGCCAGCAGCTTAGGATACGGGACTAGCGCCAACACCGGGGAGCTGTTTTTT	CASSLGYGTSANTGELFF
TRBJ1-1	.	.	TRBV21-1	TGTGCCAGCAGACCCCCAGGACAGGGGAACACTGAAGCTTTCTTT	CASRPPGQGNTEAFF
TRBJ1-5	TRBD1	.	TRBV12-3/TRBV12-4	TGTGCCAGCAGTACCTCAGGGGGTCAGCCCCAGCATTTT	CASSTSGGQPQHF
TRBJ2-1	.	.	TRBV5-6	TGTGCCAGCAGCGCTACAGTCGATGAGCAGTTCTTC	CASSATVDEQFF
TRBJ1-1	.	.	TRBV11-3	TGTGCCAGCAGCCGAATTACAGGGTCTGAGGCTTTCTTT	CASSRITGSEAFF